This T cell receptor beta chain was found in a study of cytotoxic CD8 clonotypes in ibrutinib-treated CLL. This clone was seen a few times. Depths of 1 in 200,000 to 1 in 1 million T cells were the sequencing target. Measured with immunoSEQ multiplex PCR; TCRdb has only the in-frame clones, and not every one. Here the sample spans some 65,000 clones, 45% to 60% being singletons. Germline V gene sequence: CDR1 SGHRS, CDR2 YFSETQ. Trimming shortened V by 3 bases and J by 5 bases, and 13 bases separated the two germline ends. CDR3 length equals 14 residues. The chain uses TRBV5-1 and TRBJ2-3; D uncertain. The receptor was derived from a human donor with chronic lymphocytic leukemia. The sequencing used PBMCs, collected after 12 months of ibrutinib treatment. CDR3 nucleotides: TGCGCCAGCAGCTCACCCAACAGAGAAGATACGCAGTATTTT. Translation: CASSSPNREDTQYF.